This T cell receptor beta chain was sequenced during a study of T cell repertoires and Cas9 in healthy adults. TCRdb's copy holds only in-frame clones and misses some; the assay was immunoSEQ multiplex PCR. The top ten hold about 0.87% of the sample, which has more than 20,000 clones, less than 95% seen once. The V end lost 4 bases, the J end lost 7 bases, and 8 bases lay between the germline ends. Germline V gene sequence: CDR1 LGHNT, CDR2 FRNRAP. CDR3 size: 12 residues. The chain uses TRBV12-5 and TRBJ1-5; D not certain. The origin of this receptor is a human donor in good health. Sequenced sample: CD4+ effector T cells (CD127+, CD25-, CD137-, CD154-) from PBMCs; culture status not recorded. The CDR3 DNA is TGTGCTAGTGGTTCCGACATCCAGCCCCAGCATTTT. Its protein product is CASGSDIQPQHF.